This passage covers 18 T cell receptor beta chains from one sample sequenced in a study of blood T cell repertoires in COVID-19 (dated by TCRdb to about 2020). The library was generated by the immunoSEQ multiplex PCR assay. Drawn from immuneACCESS, this table holds only the in-frame rearrangements with V and J called that TCRdb kept. Clones are partly lost; checked studies trace under half to an unresolved V gene and leave the rest unexplained. The sample has some 250,000 clones on record, 86% of them singletons. Roughly 5.8% of the sample rests with the top ten. The sequencing input was peripheral blood. The receptors here all came from a man between 60 and 70 years old with acute or convalescent COVID-19.

The chain combines TRBV6-5 with TRBJ2-3; 9 nucleotides agree with TRBD2. The CDR3 consists of 14 residues. V dropped 7 bases and J dropped 1; count of bases not matched to a gene: 3. Germline assignment: CDR1 MNHEY and CDR2 SVGAGI. The CDR3 reads CASNRLAGTDTQYF. In DNA, the CDR3 is TGTGCCAGCAACCGACTAGCGGGCACAGATACGCAGTATTTT.

The chain uses TRBV27 and TRBJ1-1, with D hard to call. The V gene lost 3 bases and the J gene lost 0 bases, with 14 bases spanning the gap. The CDR3 runs to 16 residues. Germline loops: CDR1 MNHEY, CDR2 SMNVEV (reference sequence). CDR3 amino acids: CASSLRSSGLNTEAFF. CDR3 nucleotides: TGTGCCAGCAGTTTGAGGTCCTCGGGTTTGAACACTGAAGCTTTCTTT.

The chain is built from TRBV6-1 and TRBJ2-4; 7 bases line up with TRBD1. Trimming took 3 bases from V and 1 from J; bases not matched to a gene: 9. The CDR3 totals 17 residues. The germline V gene encodes CDR1 MNHNS and CDR2 SASEGT. CDR3 loop: CASSETGSKFAKNIQYF. CDR3 nucleotide sequence: TGTGCCAGCAGTGAGACAGGGAGTAAATTTGCCAAAAACATTCAGTACTTC.

The genes are TRBV28 and TRBJ2-7, with TRBD1 matching 7 bases. The CDR3 has 14 amino acids. Trimming cost V 6 bases and J 3 bases; bases outside gene matches: 8. The V gene's germline CDR1 is MDHEN and CDR2 SYDVKM. The CDR3 nucleotides read TGTGCCAGCAGCCTGACAGGGTCGAACTACGAGCAGTACTTC. Translating it yields CASSLTGSNYEQYF.

The chain employs TRBV3-1 (or the pseudogene TRBV3-2) and TRBJ1-2; D gene unclear. The CDR3 spans 14 residues. Germline loops: CDR1 LGHDT, CDR2 YNNKEL (reference sequence). With 2 bases removed from V and 4 bases from J, the gap between germline ends came to 11 bases. CDR3: CASSQRQVTYGYTF. CDR3 in DNA: TGTGCCAGCAGCCAAAGGCAGGTAACCTATGGCTACACCTTC.

This rearrangement joins TRBV28 to TRBJ1-5; D unclear. Trimming shortened V by 2 bases and J by 5 bases, and 16 bases separated the two germline ends. This CDR3 contains 16 residues. Per germline, CDR1 MDHEN and CDR2 SYDVKM. This chain's CDR3 is CASSLVFSGYYQPQHF. Written as DNA, the CDR3 is TGTGCCAGCAGTTTAGTTTTTTCGGGGTACTATCAGCCCCAGCATTTT.

This chain joins TRBV4-3 and TRBJ2-7, with a tentative D call TRBD2 (6 bases). V lost 2 bases and J lost 4, with 21 bases in between. This CDR3 has 17 residues. Germline V gene data show CDR1 as LGHNA and CDR2 as YSLEER. CDR3 nucleotides: TGCGCCAGCAGCCAATCCCAGACTCATTCAGGAGGGTACGAGCAGTACTTC. Amino acids: CASSQSQTHSGGYEQYF.

The chain is built from TRBV6-1 and TRBJ2-7; D may be TRBD2 (5 bases). V gave up 0 bases and J gave up 0 bases, with 12 bases separating them. Germline V gene data show CDR1 as MNHNS and CDR2 as SASEGT. The CDR3 spans 16 residues. The CDR3 sequence is CASSEAPDSSSYEQYF. The CDR3 nucleotides are TGTGCCAGCAGTGAAGCCCCGGACTCTAGCTCCTACGAGCAGTACTTC.

In regard to this clone: Other DNA sequences in the same sample also yield this CDR3. J is TRBJ1-3 and V is TRBV6-5; weak D call: TRBD1 (5 bases). The CDR3 consists of 14 residues. Germline CDR1 is MNHEY and CDR2 is SVGAGI. V lost 6 bases and J 4 bases, leaving 13 bases between the germline ends. CDR3 DNA sequence: TGTGCCAGCAGCCGAACAGGAGCCGGAAACACCATATATTTT. Encoded protein: CASSRTGAGNTIYF.

The chain carries TRBV28 and TRBJ2-6; D possibly corresponds to TRBD2 (6 bases). The germline V gene has CDR1 MDHEN and CDR2 SYDVKM. The CDR3 is 16 residues long. V gave up 6 bases and J gave up 4 bases, with 16 bases separating them. The CDR3 spells CASSPNGGSGANVLTF. The DNA for the CDR3 is TGTGCCAGCAGCCCGAACGGGGGTTCCGGGGCCAACGTCCTGACTTTC.

This chain connects TRBV14 to TRBJ2-1; 10 bases agree with TRBD1. J gave up 6 bases and V 4 bases, and 9 bases lay outside the gene matches. This CDR3 has 16 residues. Germline V gives CDR1 SGHDN, CDR2 FVKESK. The chain's CDR3 is CASSPPGQGIGNEQFF. CDR3 DNA: TGTGCCAGCAGCCCTCCGGGACAGGGGATTGGCAATGAGCAGTTCTTC. The full variable domain, rest sourced from reference TRBV14 and TRBJ2-1, is EAGVTQFPSHSVIEKGQTVTLRCDPISGHDNLYWYRRVMGKEIKFLLHFVKESKQDESGMPNNRFLAERTGGTYSTLKVQPAELEDSGVYFCASSPPGQGIGNEQFFGPGTRLTVL.

This sequence joins TRBV7-2 and TRBJ2-7; D not certain. The CDR3 covers 15 residues. V was shortened by 3 bases and J by 2 bases, with 14 bases between the two germline ends. Germline-derived CDR1 and CDR2 are SGHTA and FQGNSA. The CDR3 loop reads CASSFLLASAYEQYF. The CDR3 coding sequence is TGTGCCAGCAGCTTCCTCTTAGCTTCCGCCTACGAGCAGTACTTC.

The rearrangement uses TRBV28 and TRBJ2-3, with D perhaps TRBD1 (5 bases). Germline V gene lookup returns CDR1 MDHEN and CDR2 SYDVKM. Trimming took 8 bases from V and 2 from J, leaving 17 bases between them. The CDR3 contains 15 residues. The CDR3 DNA reads TGTGCCAGCCTGGCGTGGGGCAAGAACACAGATACGCAGTATTTT. This codes for CASLAWGKNTDTQYF. The whole variable domain, filled in from reference TRBV28 and TRBJ2-3, reads DVKVTQSSRYLVKRTGEKVFLECVQDMDHENMFWYRQDPGLGLRLIYFSYDVKMKEKGDIPEGYSVSREKKERFSLILESASTNQTSMYLCASLAWGKNTDTQYFGPGTRLTVL.

CDR3 loop: CASSLLGAQGAFF. CDR3 nucleotide sequence: TGTGCCAGCAGCTTATTGGGGGCCCAGGGAGCTTTCTTT. The chain carries TRBV7-2 and TRBJ1-1; a weak D match, TRBD1 (6 bases). The ends were cut back, 2 bases at V and 10 bases at J, with 14 bases in the middle. Germline V gene sequence: CDR1 SGHTA, CDR2 FQGNSA. This CDR3 is built from 13 residues.

This rearrangement joins TRBV5-1 to TRBJ2-5; tentatively, D is TRBD1 (6 bases). Germline CDR1 and CDR2: SGHRS and YFSETQ. The CDR3 runs 14 residues. Trimming removed 3 bases from V and 2 bases from J, with 11 bases in between. CDR3 nucleotides: TGCGCCAGCAGCTCCCATAGGGGGCAAGAGACCCAGTACTTC. Protein: CASSSHRGQETQYF.

The chain links TRBV12-3 or TRBV12-4 to TRBJ2-1; no reliable D call. V lost 5 bases to trimming and J lost 9 bases, with 14 bases between them. This CDR3 contains 13 residues. The CDR3 DNA reads as TGTGCCAGCAGTCGCTTGTTATTCGGTGAGCAGTTCTTC. The encoded protein is CASSRLLFGEQFF.

CDR3 protein: CASSFSTGGTGELFF. CDR3 nucleotide sequence: TGTGCCAGCAGTTTTTCTACAGGGGGTACCGGGGAGCTGTTTTTT. The J gene is TRBJ2-2, the V gene TRBV27, with TRBD1 identical over 8 bases. Germline V gives CDR1 MNHEY, CDR2 SMNVEV (reference sequence). The CDR3 is made up of 15 amino acids. V dropped 3 bases and J dropped 5; count of bases not matched to a gene: 5.

This chain uses TRBV7-2 with TRBJ2-1; 7 bases are a match to TRBD2. With 2 bases clipped from V and 9 bases from J, the junction kept 7 bases outside the gene matches. The CDR3 length is 14 residues. CDR1 SGHTA and CDR2 FQGNSA come from the germline V gene. The CDR3 DNA is TGTGCCAGCAGCTTACGGGCTAGCGGAGGTGAGCAGTTCTTC. It is translated as CASSLRASGGEQFF.